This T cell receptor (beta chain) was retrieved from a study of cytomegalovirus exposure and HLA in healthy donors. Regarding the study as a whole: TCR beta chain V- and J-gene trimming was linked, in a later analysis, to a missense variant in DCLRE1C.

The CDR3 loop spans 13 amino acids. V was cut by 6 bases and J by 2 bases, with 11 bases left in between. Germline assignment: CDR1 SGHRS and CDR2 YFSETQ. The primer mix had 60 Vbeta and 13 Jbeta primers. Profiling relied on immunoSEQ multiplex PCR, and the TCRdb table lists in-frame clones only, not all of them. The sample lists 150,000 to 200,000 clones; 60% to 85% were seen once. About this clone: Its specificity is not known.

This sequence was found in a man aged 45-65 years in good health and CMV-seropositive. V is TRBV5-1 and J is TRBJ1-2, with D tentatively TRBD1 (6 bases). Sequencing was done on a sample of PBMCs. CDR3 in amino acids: CASTFQGNYGYTF. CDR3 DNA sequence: TGCGCCAGCACCTTCCAGGGGAACTATGGCTACACCTTC.